Shown below are 28 T cell receptor beta chains from a single sample sequenced in a study of neurological immune-mediated disorders. TCRdb passed the 5' RACE reads through MiXCR, listing each CDR3 protein once. The repertoire holds about 30,000 distinct CDR3 sequences, with about 15% as singletons. The sample consisted of PBMCs. Receptor source: a man aged 70 or older in good health.

Remarks on this clonotype: With a much larger clone just one base away, this may be a read error. The chain joins TRBV5-1 to TRBJ1-6; a weak D match, TRBD1 (5 bases). V lost 7 bases and J 3 bases, leaving 14 bases between the germline ends. Germline-derived CDR1 and CDR2 are SGHRS and YFSETQ. The CDR3 covers 15 residues. The CDR3 DNA reads TGCGCCAGCGCGAAAGGGGCGAACTATAATTCACCCCTCCACTTT. Encoded protein: CASAKGANYNSPLHF.

Ten or more counts support this clonotype. The V and J genes are TRBV20-1 and TRBJ1-4; D gene unclear. The CDR3 is made up of 13 amino acids. Germline CDR1 and CDR2: DFQATT and SNEGSKA (reference sequence). V lost 1 base and J 8 bases, leaving 11 bases between the germline ends. This CDR3 is CSARGARGEKLFF. CDR3 nucleotide sequence: TGCAGTGCTAGAGGGGCCCGAGGCGAAAAACTGTTTTTT.

In this sample, this clonotype turned up many times. V gene TRBV7-2 combines with J gene TRBJ2-1; D remains unclear. The length of the CDR3 is 15 residues. The V end was cut by 1 base, the J end by 4 bases, with 11 bases between. Germline CDR1 is SGHTA and CDR2 is FQGNSA. CDR3 amino acids: CASSLVVAPYNEQFF. The CDR3 DNA reads as TGTGCCAGCAGCTTAGTCGTGGCGCCGTACAATGAGCAGTTCTTC.

In DNA, the CDR3 is TGTGCCAGCAGCCAAGAGCTTCAGGCCCCCTACAATGAGCAGTTCTTC. Translated: CASSQELQAPYNEQFF. This chain links TRBV4-2 with TRBJ2-1; D unclear. This CDR3 region has 16 residues. Trimming cost V 0 bases and J 2 bases, with 11 bases left between them. The germline V gene encodes CDR1 LGHNA and CDR2 YNFKEQ.

In its sample, this clonotype was seen many times. V usage is TRBV7-3 and J usage is TRBJ1-1, with D possibly matching TRBD1 (5 bases). Germline V gene sequence: CDR1 SGHTA, CDR2 FQGTGA. The germline V and J ends were trimmed by 5 bases and 1 base, with 11 bases remaining between them. This CDR3 comprises 14 residues. CDR3 residues: CASSPTTANTEAFF. CDR3 in DNA: TGTGCCAGCAGCCCGACGACAGCGAACACTGAAGCTTTCTTT.

In this sample, this clonotype turned up many times. The rearrangement links TRBV7-3 to TRBJ2-2; D is unclear. The CDR3 runs 12 residues. Germline V lookup: CDR1 SGHTA, CDR2 FQGTGA. V lost 5 bases and J 0 bases, leaving 1 base between the germline ends. The CDR3 DNA follows: TGTGCCAGCAGCCCGAACACCGGGGAGCTGTTTTTT. Amino acid sequence: CASSPNTGELFF.

This clonotype was seen many times. This rearrangement joins TRBV28 to TRBJ1-1, with 7 positions matching TRBD1. Unmatched junction bases numbered 9, after V lost 7 bases and J lost 1 base. The CDR3 is made up of 15 amino acids. Germline V gives CDR1 MDHEN, CDR2 SYDVKM. This CDR3 reads CASIAIGGRNTEAFF. The CDR3, as DNA: TGTGCCAGCATCGCAATAGGGGGCCGGAACACTGAAGCTTTCTTT.

In this sample, this clonotype turned up many times. V and J are TRBV20-1 and TRBJ1-4; D may be TRBD1 (6 bases). The CDR3 has 13 amino acids. CDR1 DFQATT and CDR2 SNEGSKA come from the germline V gene (reference sequence). V lost 6 bases and J lost 4, with 12 bases in between. This CDR3 reads CSAARGNNEKLFF. The CDR3 nucleotides read TGCAGTGCCGCAAGGGGGAATAATGAAAAACTGTTTTTT.

The rearrangement links TRBV20-1 to TRBJ1-1; 7 bases are shared with TRBD1. In germline, CDR1 is DFQATT, CDR2 SNEGSKA (reference sequence). CDR3 size: 14 residues. V lost 2 bases to trimming and J lost 4 bases; unmatched junction nucleotides: 7. CDR3 protein: CSARRQGVGTEAFF. In DNA form, the CDR3 reads TGCAGTGCTAGAAGACAGGGCGTGGGCACTGAAGCTTTCTTT.

This clonotype was recorded at least ten times. This chain links TRBV20-1 with TRBJ2-7, with 8 bases lining up with TRBD1. There are 14 residues in the CDR3. V was pared by 6 bases and J by 5 bases, with 12 bases of the junction left unmatched. CDR1 is DFQATT and CDR2 is SNEGSKA in the germline V gene (reference sequence). The chain's CDR3 is CSAQFTTGVDEQYF. CDR3 sequence (DNA): TGCAGTGCCCAATTTACGACAGGGGTTGACGAGCAGTACTTC.

Details on this clonotype: The germline gene is not matched at one end of the junction; a read error may be the cause. The chain combines TRBV11-2 with TRBJ2-7; D not certain. The germline CDR1 and CDR2 sequences are SGHAT and FQNNGV. The CDR3 is 15 residues long. The CDR3 region is CASSLQWGSSYDQYF. The CDR3 DNA sequence: TGTGCCAGCAGCCTACAATGGGGAAGTTCCTACGACCAGTACTTC.

This clonotype was seen at least ten times. The chain couples TRBV3-1 to TRBJ2-1, with D maybe TRBD2 (6 bases). CDR1 and CDR2 (germline): LGHDT, YNNKEL (reference sequence). Between the trimmed V and J ends, which lost 4 bases and 1 base, there was a span of 8 bases. CDR3 size: 14 residues. CDR3 nucleotide sequence: TGTGCCAGCAGCCGGCTAGCGTCCTACAATGAGCAGTTCTTC. Encoded protein: CASSRLASYNEQFF.

This clonotype was recorded many times. This rearrangement joins TRBV20-1 to TRBJ2-2; tentatively, D is TRBD1 (5 bases). CDR1 DFQATT and CDR2 SNEGSKA come from the germline V gene (reference sequence). V was shortened by 0 bases and J by 3 bases, with 20 bases between the two germline ends. This CDR3 has 18 residues. In DNA, the CDR3 is TGCAGTGCTAGAGATGGGGCAGGAATGATAGGTGACACCGGGGAGCTGTTTTTT. Encoded protein: CSARDGAGMIGDTGELFF.

This clonotype has at least ten counts. This chain joins TRBV28 and TRBJ1-6, with D unclear. The CDR3 length is 17 residues. Trimming cost V 3 bases and J 0 bases, with 12 bases left between them. Germline V CDR1 and CDR2: MDHEN, SYDVKM. CDR3 region: CASSFPRFLSYNSPLHF. The CDR3 bases are TGTGCCAGCAGTTTCCCCAGGTTCCTCTCCTATAATTCACCCCTCCACTTT.

This clonotype was seen many times. The rearrangement links TRBV27 to TRBJ1-2; no clear D gene. With 5 bases removed from V and 5 bases from J, the gap between germline ends came to 15 bases. Germline V gene data show CDR1 as MNHEY and CDR2 as SMNVEV (reference sequence). CDR3 length equals 14 residues. The CDR3 protein is CASSPPFAPYGYTF. The CDR3 DNA reads as TGTGCCAGCAGTCCACCCTTTGCACCTTATGGCTACACCTTC.

This clonotype showed up many times. The chain is built from TRBV11-3 and TRBJ2-5; D is uncertain. The CDR3 is 12 amino acids. The V end lost 6 bases, the J end lost 5 bases, and 10 bases lay between the germline ends. The V gene's germline CDR1 is SGHNT and CDR2 YENEEA. The CDR3 nucleotides are TGTGCCAGCAGACTTCTAGAGGAGACCCAGTACTTC. It encodes CASRLLEETQYF.

This clonotype was picked up many times. The V gene is TRBV18, the J gene TRBJ1-2; D remains unclear. The CDR3 extends over 14 amino acids. V was clipped by 0 bases and J by 5 bases, with 10 bases between them. Germline lookup yields CDR1 KGHSH and CDR2 LQKENI. In nucleotides, the CDR3 is TGTGCCAGCTCACCACCGGCTGTGCAGTATGGCTACACCTTC. Translating gives CASSPPAVQYGYTF.

This clonotype showed up many times. The gene calls are TRBV6-6 and TRBJ1-4; D remains ambiguous. V was cut by 0 bases and J by 4 bases, with 6 bases left in between. The CDR3 runs 14 residues. The germline gives CDR1 MNHNY, CDR2 SVGAGI (reference sequence). CDR3 loop: CASSYSTLNEKLFF. DNA for the CDR3: TGTGCCAGCAGTTACTCGACCCTTAATGAAAAACTGTTTTTT.

This clonotype has ten or more counts. The genes are TRBV20-1 and TRBJ2-3; 11 bases match TRBD2. The junction had 6 bases not matched to a gene; V was cut back by 1 base and J by 3 bases. This CDR3 is 16 amino acids long. The V gene's germline CDR1 is DFQATT and CDR2 SNEGSKA (reference sequence). CDR3 coding DNA: TGCAGTGCTAGAGTGGTAGCGGGGGGGCTGACAGATACGCAGTATTTT. Translating it yields CSARVVAGGLTDTQYF.

At least ten counts were recorded for this clonotype. The rearrangement joins TRBV7-2 to TRBJ2-4; D is unresolved. The germline V and J ends were trimmed by 5 bases and 0 bases, with 8 bases remaining between them. The CDR3 has 14 residues. Germline V CDR1 and CDR2: SGHTA, FQGNSA. The chain's CDR3 is CASSHQLAKNIQYF. The CDR3 nucleotides read TGTGCCAGCAGCCACCAGTTAGCCAAAAACATTCAGTACTTC.

This clonotype is large (0.1 to 1%) in the sample. The rearrangement uses TRBV5-5 and TRBJ1-3, with D possibly matching TRBD1 (6 bases). Trimming left V 2 bases short and J 2 bases short, with 11 bases between. The CDR3 loop spans 15 amino acids. CDR1 is SGHKS, CDR2 YYEKEE, per germline (reference sequence). Written as DNA, the CDR3 is TGTGCCAGCAGCTTCAGGGGACAAGCTGGAAACACCATATATTTT. The encoded protein is CASSFRGQAGNTIYF. The full variable domain, its missing parts supplied by reference TRBV5-5 and TRBJ1-3, is DAGVTQSPTHLIKTRGQQVTLRCSPISGHKSVSWYQQVLGQGPQFIFQYYEKEERGRGNFPDRFSARQFPNYSSELNVNALLLGDSALYLCASSFRGQAGNTIYFGEGSWLTVV.

This clonotype was recorded many times. The rearrangement links TRBV27 to TRBJ1-5, with 8 bases lining up with TRBD1. With 6 bases clipped from V and 7 bases from J, the junction kept 14 bases outside the gene matches. CDR3 size: 16 residues. CDR1 and CDR2 (germline): MNHEY, SMNVEV (reference sequence). The CDR3 loop is CASSRQKGQGEQPQHF. CDR3 nucleotide sequence: TGTGCCAGCAGCCGACAAAAAGGACAGGGAGAACAGCCCCAGCATTTT.

This clonotype was detected many times. The gene calls are TRBV4-3 and TRBJ2-7; 9 nucleotides agree with TRBD1. Losses at the gene ends were 1 base for V and 0 bases for J; bases not matched to a gene: 4. In germline, CDR1 is LGHNA, CDR2 YSLEER. This CDR3 has 16 residues. This CDR3 is CASSQARQGGSYEQYF. As DNA, the CDR3 is TGCGCCAGCAGCCAAGCACGACAGGGGGGCTCCTACGAGCAGTACTTC.

This clonotype was seen ten or more times. This sequence joins TRBV6-2 or TRBV6-3 and TRBJ1-5; a weak D match, TRBD1 (6 bases). Germline lookup yields CDR1 MNHEY and CDR2 SVGEGT. V was pared by 0 bases and J by 5 bases, with 11 bases between. The CDR3 covers 15 residues. The CDR3 DNA follows: TGTGCCAGCAGTTACTCTCTCAGGGGCGATCAGCCCCAGCATTTT. The encoded protein is CASSYSLRGDQPQHF.

The genes are TRBV11-3 and TRBJ2-5; tentatively, D is TRBD1 (5 bases). The CDR3 totals 15 residues. Between the trimmed V and J ends, which lost 3 bases and 2 bases, there was a span of 13 bases. Germline-derived CDR1 and CDR2 are SGHNT and YENEEA. CDR3 region: CASSLGRQGQETQYF. CDR3 bases: TGTGCCAGCAGCTTGGGGCGGCAGGGTCAAGAGACCCAGTACTTC. Looking up the rest from reference TRBV11-3 and TRBJ2-5 gives the full variable domain: EAGVVQSPRYKIIEKKQPVAFWCNPISGHNTLYWYLQNLGQGPELLIRYENEEAVDDSQLPKDRFSAERLKGVDSTLKIQPAELGDSAVYLCASSLGRQGQETQYFGPGTRLLVL.

This clonotype has ten or more counts. The chain has TRBV21-1 and TRBJ1-2; no DNA check was done on the table's D call, TRBD1. TRBV21-1 is an annotated pseudogene. This CDR3 comprises 15 residues. The DNA of the CDR3 is TGTGCCAGCAGCAAGATCCTATGGACAGATCATGGCTACACCTTC. Its protein is CASSKILWTDHGYTF.

Many counts were recorded for this clonotype. CDR3 amino acids: CASSLDRNGVAFF. The CDR3 DNA is TGTGCCAGCAGCTTGGACAGGAATGGGGTAGCTTTCTTT. The rearrangement uses TRBV7-3 and TRBJ1-1; 7 bases match TRBD1. Trimming cost V 3 bases and J 10 bases; bases outside gene matches: 8. The CDR3 is 13 amino acids. CDR1 and CDR2 (germline): SGHTA, FQGTGA.

This clonotype was counted many times. This sequence joins TRBV10-3 and TRBJ1-2; maybe TRBD1 (6 bases). V was clipped by 6 bases and J by 4 bases, with 18 bases between them. In germline, CDR1 is ENHRY, CDR2 SYGVKD. The CDR3 has 15 residues. The CDR3 nucleotides are TGTGCCATCAGGGTCACAGGGAGAAGCGGCTATGGCTACACCTTC. Amino acids: CAIRVTGRSGYGYTF.